These 25 T cell receptor beta chains share one sample of origin, sequenced in a study of PD-L1 blockade in urothelial cancer. Time point described: peripheral blood 6 weeks after treatment start. Clones were sequenced by immunoSEQ multiplex PCR, and TCRdb holds only the in-frame ones, with some missing. The table includes about 120,000 clones, around 89% detected once. The specimen comprised PBMCs, sampled around atezolizumab (anti-PD-L1) treatment. All receptors derive from a man aged 55 to 70 with urothelial cancer.

The gene calls are TRBV5-4 and TRBJ2-5; possible D gene TRBD1, 7 bases. V was shortened by 4 bases and J by 5 bases, with 12 bases between the two germline ends. Germline assignment: CDR1 SGHNT and CDR2 YYREEE (reference sequence). This CDR3 has 13 residues. In nucleotides, the CDR3 is TGTGCCAGCAGCCTGACAGGGAGGGAGACCCAGTACTTC. Translation gives CASSLTGRETQYF.

This sequence joins TRBV4-2 and TRBJ2-7; D is perhaps TRBD1 (5 bases). V lost 0 bases to trimming and J lost 3 bases, with 21 bases between them. CDR3 length: 18 residues. In germline, CDR1 is LGHNA, CDR2 YNFKEQ. The CDR3 region has the DNA TGTGCCAGCAGCCAAGAAGGTCTGGGCGGCAGGGTAGGCTACGAGCAGTACTTC. As protein: CASSQEGLGGRVGYEQYF.

In this sample, this clone turned up once. The chain employs TRBV5-1 and TRBJ2-3; maybe TRBD2 (7 bases). The V and J ends lost 4 bases and 4 bases respectively, with 16 bases between them. The germline V gene has CDR1 SGHRS and CDR2 YFSETQ. This CDR3 comprises 15 residues. In nucleotides, the CDR3 is TGCGCCAGCAGCCAAAGCGGGAACAGGGCAGATACGCAGTATTTT. It encodes CASSQSGNRADTQYF. The whole variable domain, remainder taken from reference TRBV5-1 and TRBJ2-3, is KAGVTQTPRYLIKTRGQQVTLSCSPISGHRSVSWYQQTPGQGLQFLFEYFSETQRNKGNFPGRFSGRQFSNSRSEMNVSTLELGDSALYLCASSQSGNRADTQYFGPGTRLTVL.

The chain links TRBV6-4 to TRBJ1-2, with D possibly being TRBD1 (6 bases). The CDR3 loop spans 15 amino acids. Per germline, CDR1 MRHNA and CDR2 SNTAGT. Trimming removed 0 bases at V and 4 bases at J, with 12 bases between. The CDR3 region has the DNA TGTGCCAGCAGTGACTCCGGGACATCAGTCTATGGCTACACCTTC. It translates to CASSDSGTSVYGYTF.

The V gene is TRBV5-1, the J gene TRBJ2-1; 8 positions match TRBD1. Germline V lookup: CDR1 SGHRS, CDR2 YFSETQ. V shed 0 bases, J shed 4 bases, and the junction held 3 bases outside the gene matches. The CDR3 covers 15 residues. Here the CDR3 DNA reads TGCGCCAGCAGCTTGGAGGACAGGGAATACAATGAGCAGTTCTTC. Translation: CASSLEDREYNEQFF.

CDR3 nucleotide sequence: TGTGCCAGCAGTCCCGGGGGGTCTAATGAAAAACTGTTTTTT. Protein sequence: CASSPGGSNEKLFF. The V gene is TRBV28, the J gene TRBJ1-4, with D maybe TRBD1 (5 bases). V was trimmed by 5 bases and J by 3 bases, leaving 10 bases between them. This CDR3 has 14 amino acids. Germline V gene sequence: CDR1 MDHEN, CDR2 SYDVKM.

This sequence joins TRBV18 and TRBJ1-1; 11 bases map to TRBD1. The V gene end was trimmed by 4 bases and the J gene end by 3 bases; junction bases not matched to a gene: 4. The CDR3 covers 15 residues. Germline V gene sequence: CDR1 KGHSH, CDR2 LQKENI. This CDR3 reads CASSRGQGVDTEAFF. The CDR3 DNA follows: TGTGCCAGCTCACGGGGACAGGGGGTTGACACTGAAGCTTTCTTT.

The CDR3: CASSLLAGEANEQFF. CDR3 nucleotides: TGTGCCAGCAGCCTGCTAGCGGGAGAGGCCAATGAGCAGTTCTTC. The chain couples TRBV7-3 to TRBJ2-1, with 10 bases identical to TRBD2. The CDR3 runs to 15 residues. Germline V gene lookup returns CDR1 SGHTA and CDR2 FQGTGA. V shed 5 bases and J 6 bases; nucleotides not matched to a gene: 7.

The V call is TRBV9, the J call TRBJ2-1; possibly TRBD2 for D (6 bases). Per the germline V gene, CDR1 is SGDLS and CDR2 is YYNGEE. Trimming pared 0 bases from V and 3 bases from J, leaving 10 bases between. CDR3 length: 15 residues. In DNA form, the CDR3 reads TGTGCCAGCAGCGTAGCCCAGACTAGCTACAATGAGCAGTTCTTC. Amino acid sequence: CASSVAQTSYNEQFF.

The genes are TRBV7-6 and TRBJ2-2, with unresolved D. V gave up 3 bases and J gave up 4 bases, with 6 bases separating them. The germline gives CDR1 SGHVS, CDR2 FNYEAQ. The CDR3 sequence is 13 residues long. CDR3 nucleotide sequence: TGTGCCAGCAGCTTTGCGGTCACCGGGGAGCTGTTTTTT. Translating it yields CASSFAVTGELFF.

V is TRBV30 and J is TRBJ1-5; perhaps TRBD1 as D (5 bases). The CDR3 runs to 14 residues. Germline V gene sequence: CDR1 GTSNPN, CDR2 SVGIG (reference sequence). Trimming cost V 7 bases and J 7 bases, with 20 bases left between them. The chain's CDR3 is CAFLDGAGGQPQHF. The CDR3 bases are TGTGCCTTCCTGGACGGCGCGGGGGGACAGCCCCAGCATTTT. Combining the CDR3 with reference TRBV30 and TRBJ1-5 gives the whole variable domain SQTIHQWPATLVQPVGSPLSLECTVEGTSNPNLYWYRQAAGRGLQLLFYSVGIGQISSEVPQNLSASRPQDRQFILSSKKLLLSDSGFYLCAFLDGAGGQPQHFGDGTRLSIL.

This clone appeared once. This chain joins TRBV6-5 and TRBJ2-2; D is uncertain. The length of the CDR3 is 14 residues. Germline V gene lookup returns CDR1 MNHEY and CDR2 SVGAGI. V lost 4 bases to trimming and J lost 6 bases, with 12 bases between them. In DNA, the CDR3 is TGTGCCAGCAGTTCGGTTACCGCCGCCGGGGAGCTGTTTTTT. It codes for CASSSVTAAGELFF.

The chain joins TRBV7-2 to TRBJ1-4; no clear D. The CDR3 has 16 amino acids. V was shortened by 4 bases and J by 4 bases, with 16 bases between the two germline ends. Looked up from germline, CDR1 is SGHTA and CDR2 is FQGNSA. DNA of the CDR3: TGTGCCAGCAGCTCTCCCTTACATTTAAATAATGAAAAACTGTTTTTT. Encoded protein: CASSSPLHLNNEKLFF.

The chain links TRBV28 to TRBJ1-1; D ambiguous. V dropped 5 bases and J dropped 0 bases, with 10 bases sitting between them. The CDR3 has 14 residues. CDR1 and CDR2 from the germline V gene are MDHEN and SYDVKM. As DNA, the CDR3 is TGTGCCAGCAGTCCCTTCGGTATGAACACTGAAGCTTTCTTT. Translation gives CASSPFGMNTEAFF.

The chain joins TRBV20-1 to TRBJ2-7; 7 bases agree with TRBD1. This CDR3 region has 11 residues. V was pared by 5 bases and J by 3 bases, with 1 base of the junction left unmatched. Germline V gives CDR1 DFQATT, CDR2 SNEGSKA (reference sequence). The CDR3: CSAGTDYEQYF. The CDR3 DNA follows: TGCAGTGCTGGGACAGACTACGAGCAGTACTTC.

This chain joins TRBV18 and TRBJ1-1; D gene uncertain. The V gene lost 3 bases and the J gene lost 10 bases, with 12 bases spanning the gap. The CDR3 runs to 12 residues. Germline assignment: CDR1 KGHSH and CDR2 LQKENI. The CDR3 region is CASSPDTRGAFF. CDR3 DNA: TGTGCCAGCTCACCTGATACTCGGGGAGCTTTCTTT. The full variable domain, with the rest looked up from reference TRBV18 and TRBJ1-1, is NAGVMQNPRHLVRRRGQEARLRCSPMKGHSHVYWYRQLPEEGLKFMVYLQKENIIDESGMPKERFSAEFPKEGPSILRIQQVVRGDSAAYFCASSPDTRGAFFGQGTRLTVV.

The chain has TRBV5-1 and TRBJ1-4; TRBD1 aligns across 9 bases. Germline assignment: CDR1 SGHRS and CDR2 YFSETQ. CDR3 length equals 16 residues. The V segment lost 0 bases and the J segment 5 bases; nucleotides outside the gene matches: 5. The CDR3 here is CASSLAGGTGNEKLFF. Here the CDR3 DNA reads TGCGCCAGCAGCTTGGCCGGGGGGACAGGGAATGAAAAACTGTTTTTT.

This clone occurred once. This chain connects TRBV27 to TRBJ2-3; 12 positions match TRBD2. Trimming took 4 bases from V and 5 from J; bases not matched to a gene: 7. In germline, CDR1 is MNHEY, CDR2 SMNVEV (reference sequence). The CDR3 is made up of 16 amino acids. The DNA of the CDR3 is TGTGCCAGCAGTTCCGGACTAGCGGGACCCGAAGATACGCAGTATTTT. Encoded protein: CASSSGLAGPEDTQYF.

This chain links TRBV5-1 with TRBJ1-4; TRBD1 matches at 7 bases. This CDR3 spans 13 amino acids. Per germline, CDR1 SGHRS and CDR2 YFSETQ. Germline trimming cut 3 bases from V and 7 bases from J; bases unmatched to any gene: 3. The CDR3 nucleotides read TGCGCCAGCAGCTGGGCAGGGGGTGAAAAACTGTTTTTT. Its translation: CASSWAGGEKLFF.

The chain links TRBV5-8 to TRBJ1-2; D gene unclear. Germline V gives CDR1 SGHTS, CDR2 YDEGEE. Between the trimmed V and J ends, which lost 4 bases and 5 bases, there was a span of 6 bases. This CDR3 contains 11 residues. The CDR3 sequence: CASSPQYGYTF. The CDR3 DNA reads TGTGCCAGCAGCCCCCAGTATGGCTACACCTTC.

The gene calls are TRBV30 and TRBJ2-5, with 7 nucleotides matching TRBD2. Germline assignment: CDR1 GTSNPN and CDR2 SVGIG (reference sequence). The CDR3 has 11 residues. The V segment lost 2 bases and the J segment 9 bases; nucleotides outside the gene matches: 3. CDR3 amino acids: CAWSTTSAQYF. CDR3 nucleotide sequence: TGTGCCTGGAGTACCACTAGCGCCCAGTACTTC. The full variable domain, its missing parts supplied by reference TRBV30 and TRBJ2-5, is SQTIHQWPATLVQPVGSPLSLECTVEGTSNPNLYWYRQAAGRGLQLLFYSVGIGQISSEVPQNLSASRPQDRQFILSSKKLLLSDSGFYLCAWSTTSAQYFGPGTRLLVL.

The chain joins TRBV7-9 to TRBJ1-1; 7 nucleotides agree with TRBD1. The CDR3 length is 16 residues. Looked up from germline, CDR1 is SEHNR and CDR2 is FQNEAQ (reference sequence). The trim removed 5 bases at V and 6 bases at J, leaving 15 bases unmatched. CDR3 in amino acids: CASSKTHRGDLPEAFF. CDR3 sequence (DNA): TGTGCCAGCAGCAAAACCCACAGGGGTGATTTGCCTGAAGCTTTCTTT.

The CDR3 loop is CASRSVSTYEQYF. CDR3 DNA sequence: TGTGCCAGCCGTAGTGTCTCCACCTACGAGCAGTACTTC. The chain is built from TRBV6-5 and TRBJ2-7, with D hard to call. The V gene lost 8 bases and the J gene lost 2 bases, with 13 bases spanning the gap. The CDR3 extends over 13 amino acids. Germline V CDR1 and CDR2: MNHEY, SVGAGI.

This rearrangement joins TRBV5-1 to TRBJ2-7, with D possibly being TRBD1 (5 bases). The CDR3 is made up of 14 amino acids. Germline V gives CDR1 SGHRS, CDR2 YFSETQ. V was pared by 0 bases and J by 7 bases, with 14 bases between. In nucleotides, the CDR3 is TGCGCCAGCAGCTTGGACCCTCAGGGTGGTGAGCAGTACTTC. Amino acid sequence: CASSLDPQGGEQYF.

A remark on this clone: A junction end diverges from the germline sequence, so it may reflect a read error. This chain connects TRBV7-7 to TRBJ2-5; TRBD1 matches at 11 bases. CDR1 and CDR2 from the germline V gene are SSHAT and FNYEAQ (reference sequence). The CDR3 has 15 residues. The CDR3 region has the DNA TGTGCTAGCAGCATCGCCGGGACAGGGGGGGAGACCCAGTACTTC. As protein: CASSIAGTGGETQYF.